Each of the 22 T cell receptor beta chains below was sequenced from the same sample in a study of blood T cells in healthy people across ages (dated by TCRdb to 2015 to 2017). Library preparation was by 5' RACE. Instrument used: Illumina HiSeq 2500. A second PCR of about 6 to 11 cycles was performed with a sample-barcoded 5' primer and a J-beta primer mix. TCRdb reprocessed the public reads (quality trimming at Q25 with fastp, clone calling with MiXCR) and kept in-frame beta chains. One record per CDR3 amino acid sequence lists the most common genes and DNA. Present in this sample are over 750,000 distinct CDR3 sequences, more than 20% of which were seen just once. The top ten hold more than 8% of the sample. These same data were also listed under a study on T cells of mothers and their children.

Sequencing was done on a sample of blood. The receptors were gathered from a boy aged 5 to 17 in good health.

The chain has TRBV28 and TRBJ2-3; the D gene is possibly TRBD2 (5 bases). The germline V and J ends were trimmed by 2 bases and 5 bases, with 20 bases remaining between them. This CDR3 contains 17 residues. The germline CDR1 and CDR2 sequences are MDHEN and SYDVKM. The CDR3 spells CASSLRPTGTGIDTQYF. As DNA, the CDR3 is TGTGCCAGCAGTTTACGGCCTACGGGAACCGGCATAGATACGCAGTATTTT.

This CDR3 is CASSLLGSADYEQYF. For the CDR3, the DNA is TGTGCCAGCAGCCTGCTAGGTTCGGCTGACTACGAGCAGTACTTC. The V gene is TRBV11-2, the J gene TRBJ2-7; D is uncertain. Per the germline V gene, CDR1 is SGHAT and CDR2 is FQNNGV. This CDR3 spans 15 amino acids. Trimming left V 5 bases short and J 3 bases short, with 17 bases between. Full variable domain (rest looked up from reference TRBV11-2 and TRBJ2-7): EAGVAQSPRYKIIEKRQSVAFWCNPISGHATLYWYQQILGQGPKLLIQFQNNGVVDDSQLPKDRFSAERLKGVDSTLKIQPAKLEDSAVYLCASSLLGSADYEQYFGPGTRLTVT.

This clonotype was seen a few times. This rearrangement joins TRBV3-1 to TRBJ2-5; the D is unclear. The end of the DNA fits TRBJ2-7 better, so the J call may be wrong. CDR1 LGHDT and CDR2 YNNKEL come from the germline V gene (reference sequence). The CDR3 has 14 amino acids. The CDR3 spells CASSLLPGPYEQYF. CDR3 coding DNA: TGTGCCAGCAGCCTCTTACCGGGCCCCTACGAGCAGTACTTC.

CDR3 nucleotide sequence: TGCGCCAGCAGCCAAGAAGGGGAAACAACCTACGAGCAGTACTTC. It is translated as CASSQEGETTYEQYF. The rearrangement links TRBV4-1 to TRBJ2-7; tentative D call: TRBD1 (5 bases). V was shortened by 0 bases and J by 2 bases, with 11 bases between the two germline ends. The CDR3 is 15 residues long. Germline V lookup: CDR1 MGHRA, CDR2 YSYEKL.

Concerning this clonotype: One end of the junction fails to match germline, which may point to a read error. V gene TRBV20-1 combines with J gene TRBJ1-2; 10 bases align to TRBD1. This CDR3 spans 15 amino acids. Germline V lookup: CDR1 DFQATT, CDR2 SNEGSKA (reference sequence). CDR3: CSARDGQGGNYGCTF. The DNA of the CDR3 is TGCAGTGCTAGAGATGGACAGGGGGGGAACTATGGCTGCACCTTC.

The chain links TRBV2 to TRBJ1-6; no clear D. V gave up 3 bases and J gave up 0 bases, with 12 bases separating them. CDR1 is SNHLY and CDR2 is FYNNEI in the germline V gene. The CDR3 totals 17 residues. CDR3 sequence (DNA): TGTGCCAGCAGTGAGGCCCTAGGGAGCTCCTATAATTCACCCCTCCACTTT. Residues: CASSEALGSSYNSPLHF.

This clonotype was seen a handful of times. The chain recombines TRBV29-1 with TRBJ1-2; tentatively, D is TRBD1 (5 bases). Germline V lookup: CDR1 SQVTM, CDR2 ANQGSEA. There are 18 residues in the CDR3. Trimming pared 4 bases from V and 2 bases from J, leaving 26 bases between. This chain's CDR3 is CSVVGQGFPTSKNYGYTF. DNA of the CDR3: TGCAGCGTTGTTGGCCAGGGTTTCCCCACCTCGAAGAACTATGGCTACACCTTC.

Only a few counts were recorded for this clonotype. The genes are TRBV9 and TRBJ2-1; D might be TRBD2 (6 bases). The V and J ends lost 4 bases and 1 base respectively, with 24 bases between them. The CDR3 consists of 19 residues. The germline CDR1 and CDR2 sequences are SGDLS and YYNGEE. The CDR3 loop reads CASSREDTSGGLSYNEQFF. The CDR3 DNA is TGTGCCAGCAGCCGAGAAGACACGTCCGGGGGTTTGTCCTACAATGAGCAGTTCTTC.

The chain employs TRBV5-1 and TRBJ2-3; D unclear. CDR1 and CDR2 from the germline V gene are SGHRS and YFSETQ. Trimming left V 1 base short and J 2 bases short, with 11 bases between. The CDR3 runs to 15 residues. The CDR3 is CASSLWDPYTDTQYF. The CDR3 DNA reads as TGCGCCAGCAGCTTGTGGGATCCTTACACAGATACGCAGTATTTT.

This clonotype was seen only a few times. The chain links TRBV4-1 to TRBJ2-3; the match to TRBD2 covers 8 bases. The germline gives CDR1 MGHRA, CDR2 YSYEKL. There are 17 residues in the CDR3. Germline trimming cut 3 bases from V and 2 bases from J; bases unmatched to any gene: 10. This CDR3 reads CASSHLRDGRDTDTQYF. Here the CDR3 DNA reads TGCGCCAGCAGCCACCTCCGGGACGGGAGGGACACAGATACGCAGTATTTT.

There are a few counts of this clonotype. The J gene is TRBJ1-1, the V gene TRBV12-3 or TRBV12-4; D gene uncertain. The CDR3 sequence is 15 residues long. Trimming pared 0 bases from V and 6 bases from J, leaving 14 bases between. The CDR3 protein is CASSLALPPLAEAFF. CDR3 nucleotides: TGTGCCAGCAGTTTAGCGTTACCTCCGCTTGCTGAAGCTTTCTTT.

This clonotype was recorded a few times. This chain uses TRBV29-1 with TRBJ2-2; D gene unclear. Looked up from germline, CDR1 is SQVTM and CDR2 is ANQGSEA. Trimming took 2 bases from V and 5 from J, leaving 9 bases between them. The CDR3 length is 13 residues. The CDR3 sequence: CSVEKVVTGELFF. The CDR3 DNA sequence: TGCAGCGTTGAAAAGGTTGTTACCGGGGAGCTGTTTTTT.

The chain joins TRBV2 to TRBJ2-1; D uncertain. The V gene lost 10 bases and the J gene lost 0 bases, with 13 bases spanning the gap. The CDR3 consists of 14 residues. CDR1 SNHLY and CDR2 FYNNEI come from the germline V gene. CDR3 in amino acids: CATSLLSSYNEQFF. CDR3 bases: TGTGCCACGTCTTTACTTAGCTCCTACAATGAGCAGTTCTTC.

This clonotype was seen a handful of times. The chain carries TRBV10-2 and TRBJ1-6, with D hard to call. V dropped 2 bases and J dropped 7 bases, with 15 bases sitting between them. Germline V CDR1 and CDR2: WSHSY, SAAADI. The CDR3 is 16 residues long. Written as DNA, the CDR3 is TGCGCCAGCAGTGAGAGGATCGGAATCCCAAATTCACCCCTCCACTTT. Protein product: CASSERIGIPNSPLHF.

In this sample, this clonotype turned up a few times. V gene TRBV29-1 combines with J gene TRBJ2-3; 9 positions match TRBD2. The junction had 4 bases not matched to a gene; V was cut back by 4 bases and J by 2 bases. Germline CDR1 is SQVTM and CDR2 is ANQGSEA. The CDR3 is 14 amino acids. CDR3 region: CSVGLAESTDTQYF. The DNA of the CDR3 is TGCAGCGTTGGACTAGCGGAATCCACAGATACGCAGTATTTT.

This clonotype was recorded a few times. This rearrangement joins TRBV9 to TRBJ2-7, with D maybe TRBD2 (6 bases). The CDR3 is 14 amino acids. Trimming removed 4 bases from V and 5 bases from J, with 16 bases in between. CDR1 and CDR2 from the germline V gene are SGDLS and YYNGEE. DNA of the CDR3: TGTGCCAGCAGCCCCGCGGGATATCTGAACGAGCAGTACTTC. Amino acids: CASSPAGYLNEQYF.

This clonotype was counted a few times. The chain carries TRBV20-1 and TRBJ2-7; 9 nucleotides line up with TRBD1. This CDR3 region has 13 residues. Germline loops: CDR1 DFQATT, CDR2 SNEGSKA (reference sequence). Germline trimming cut 5 bases from V and 7 bases from J; bases unmatched to any gene: 9. The CDR3 DNA reads TGCAGTGCTCATCCGGGACAGGGCTATGAGCAGTACTTC. Amino acid sequence: CSAHPGQGYEQYF.

This clonotype was counted between two and nine times. This sequence joins TRBV6-5 and TRBJ2-7; D may correspond to TRBD1 or TRBD2 (6 bases each). The CDR3 runs 14 residues. Germline V gene sequence: CDR1 MNHEY, CDR2 SVGAGI. Between the trimmed V and J ends, which lost 6 bases and 2 bases, there was a span of 14 bases. This CDR3 reads CASSGRRDTYEQYF. The DNA for the CDR3 is TGTGCCAGCAGCGGGAGACGGGACACCTACGAGCAGTACTTC.

This clonotype showed up many times. The chain couples TRBV29-1 to TRBJ2-6, with D uncertain. CDR3 length: 13 residues. V was clipped by 2 bases and J by 4 bases, with 6 bases between them. Germline CDR1 is SQVTM and CDR2 is ANQGSEA. The CDR3 DNA sequence: TGCAGCGTTGAATCGACAGGGGCCAACGTCCTGACTTTC. This sequence encodes CSVESTGANVLTF.

The chain couples TRBV29-1 to TRBJ2-1; D gene uncertain. CDR1 and CDR2 from the germline V gene are SQVTM and ANQGSEA. This CDR3 is 14 amino acids long. The V and J ends lost 3 bases and 2 bases respectively, with 11 bases between them. The CDR3 loop reads CSVEGYWAYNEQFF. The CDR3 DNA reads TGCAGCGTTGAGGGCTATTGGGCCTACAATGAGCAGTTCTTC.

This clonotype turned up a few times. The CDR3 sequence is CASSLRGLGGDGYTF. The CDR3 bases are TGTGCCAGCAGCCTCAGGGGATTAGGGGGAGATGGCTACACCTTC. The V and J genes are TRBV5-6 and TRBJ1-2; possible D gene TRBD1, 6 bases. This CDR3 has 15 amino acids. Looked up from germline, CDR1 is SGHDT and CDR2 is YYEEEE. The ends were cut back, 4 bases at V and 6 bases at J, with 19 bases in the middle.

The genes are TRBV6-1 and TRBJ2-7; possibly TRBD2 for D (6 bases). Germline lookup yields CDR1 MNHNS and CDR2 SASEGT. The CDR3 is 14 amino acids. The ends were cut back, 2 bases at V and 4 bases at J, with 12 bases in the middle. This CDR3 reads CASSENSEGYEQYF. The CDR3 DNA reads TGTGCCAGCAGTGAAAATTCGGAGGGTTACGAGCAGTACTTC.